This TCR beta chain originates from a study of control samples from healthy donors and cancer patients. The table came from immunoSEQ multiplex PCR; TCRdb's copy has only in-frame clones and leaves some out. The sample includes around 100,000 clones, around nine tenths seen only once; the top ten take less than 8.5%. Germline-derived CDR1 and CDR2 are SGHVS and FQNEAQ. CDR3 length: 16 amino acids. V was pared by 1 base and J by 4 bases, with 17 bases between. The chain has TRBV7-8 and TRBJ2-7, with D possibly TRBD2 on 5 matching bases. The sample consisted of blood. This receptor was obtained from a man under 40 in good health. In DNA form, the CDR3 reads TGTGCCAGCAGCTTAGAGTCCGAGGGAGTATGGTACGAGCAGTACTTC. Translated: CASSLESEGVWYEQYF.